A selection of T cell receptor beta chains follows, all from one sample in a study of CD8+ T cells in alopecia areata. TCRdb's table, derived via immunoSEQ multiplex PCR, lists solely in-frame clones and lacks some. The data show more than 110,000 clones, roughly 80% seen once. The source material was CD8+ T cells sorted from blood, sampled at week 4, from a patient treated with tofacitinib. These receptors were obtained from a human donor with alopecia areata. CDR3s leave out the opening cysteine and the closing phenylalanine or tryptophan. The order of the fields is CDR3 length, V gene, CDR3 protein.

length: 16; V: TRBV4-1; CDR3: ASSRIIFETNPSETQY
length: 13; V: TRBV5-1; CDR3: ASSLRGKSTDTQY
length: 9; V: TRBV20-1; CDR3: SAVQGYEQY
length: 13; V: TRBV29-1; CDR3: SVEGVKTDVYGYT
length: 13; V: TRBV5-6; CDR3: ASSVGTEYSYEQY
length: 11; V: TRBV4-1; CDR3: ASSQVGNYEQY
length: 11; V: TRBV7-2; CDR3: ASSLAGGSFQF
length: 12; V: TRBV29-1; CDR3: SVEGGQMNTEAF
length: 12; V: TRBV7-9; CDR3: ASSIRTRPYEQY
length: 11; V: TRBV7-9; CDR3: ASSRRVQETQY
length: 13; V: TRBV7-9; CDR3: ASSFWETGNTEAF
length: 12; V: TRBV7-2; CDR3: ASSLYGDSYEQY
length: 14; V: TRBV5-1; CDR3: ASSSHDLTGESEQF
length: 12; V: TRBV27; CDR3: ASSASSEFDEQF
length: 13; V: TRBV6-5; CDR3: ASSYSPGTGETQY
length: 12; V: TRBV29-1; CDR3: SVEVDRGHTEAF
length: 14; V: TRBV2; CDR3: ASSEGLIPGADTQY
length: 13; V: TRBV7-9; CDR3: ASSVRQTDTGELF
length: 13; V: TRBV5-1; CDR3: ASRKWTRSNTEAF
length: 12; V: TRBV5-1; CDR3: ASSIGDSNQPQH
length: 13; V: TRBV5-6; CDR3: ASSFGPTSTYEQY
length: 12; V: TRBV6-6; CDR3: ASSYTQGDYGYT
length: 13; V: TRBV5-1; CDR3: ASSGGLAVQETQY
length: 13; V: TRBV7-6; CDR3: ASSSTGTGAHEQY
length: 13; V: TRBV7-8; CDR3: ASSLARSDGETQY
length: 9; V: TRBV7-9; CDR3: ASRANNEQF
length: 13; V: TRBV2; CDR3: ASSEGTGGGYEQY
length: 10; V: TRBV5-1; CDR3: ASSTNTDTQY